The 8 T cell receptor beta chains presented below share a single source sample, sequenced in a study of blood T cell repertoires in COVID-19. The assay was immunoSEQ multiplex PCR, and TCRdb's table has in-frame clones only and misses some. The table lists roughly 150,000 clones, about 85% of them singletons. Input material: peripheral blood. These receptors were collected from a woman in her fifties or sixties with COVID-19, enrolled during active disease.

The chain combines TRBV5-3 with TRBJ2-2; D is perhaps TRBD1 (6 bases). TRBV5-3 belongs to the ORF category, with a function that is uncertain. CDR3 length equals 14 residues. The V gene lost 4 bases and the J gene lost 9 bases, with 16 bases spanning the gap. This CDR3 is CARSADRKRRELFF. CDR3 bases: TGTGCCAGAAGCGCGGACAGAAAAAGAAGGGAGCTGTTTTTT.

The genes are TRBV7-3 and TRBJ2-7, with 7 bases aligning to TRBD1. Per the germline V gene, CDR1 is SGHTA and CDR2 is FQGTGA. This CDR3 contains 15 residues. J lost 3 bases, V lost 5 bases, and 10 bases had no gene match. CDR3 sequence reads: CASSPLGGADYEQYF. CDR3 in DNA: TGTGCCAGCAGCCCGTTAGGGGGCGCAGACTACGAGCAGTACTTC. Filled out from reference TRBV7-3 and TRBJ2-7, the complete variable domain reads GAGVSQTPSNKVTEKGKYVELRCDPISGHTALYWYRQSLGQGPEFLIYFQGTGAADDSGLPNDRFFAVRPEGSVSTLKIQRTERGDSAVYLCASSPLGGADYEQYFGPGTRLTVT.

The CDR3: CASSDRVDSNQPQHF. Here the CDR3 DNA reads TGTGCCAGTAGCGACAGGGTGGATAGCAATCAGCCCCAGCATTTT. V usage is TRBV19 and J usage is TRBJ1-5; 7 bases map to TRBD1. Trimming removed 6 bases from V and 0 bases from J; junction bases left unmatched: 5. Per the germline V gene, CDR1 is LNHDA and CDR2 is SQIVND (reference sequence). The CDR3 length is 15 residues.

The chain employs TRBV5-5 and TRBJ2-3; TRBD1 matches at 7 bases. The J segment lost 2 bases and the V segment lost 4 bases, leaving 10 bases of the junction unmatched. Germline V gene sequence: CDR1 SGHKS, CDR2 YYEKEE (reference sequence). The CDR3 has 16 amino acids. The CDR3 is CASSPTQTGITDTQYF. CDR3 in DNA: TGTGCCAGCAGCCCCACCCAGACAGGGATCACAGATACGCAGTATTTT. The whole variable domain, remainder taken from reference TRBV5-5 and TRBJ2-3, is DAGVTQSPTHLIKTRGQQVTLRCSPISGHKSVSWYQQVLGQGPQFIFQYYEKEERGRGNFPDRFSARQFPNYSSELNVNALLLGDSALYLCASSPTQTGITDTQYFGPGTRLTVL.

This clone was observed a single time. This chain joins TRBV11-3 and TRBJ2-2; D perhaps matches TRBD1 (7 bases). In germline, CDR1 is SGHNT, CDR2 YENEEA. Trimming removed 5 bases from V and 1 base from J, with 14 bases in between. The CDR3 extends over 16 amino acids. Written as DNA, the CDR3 is TGTGCCAGCAGCCAGGGGACAGCGGGGAACACCGGGGAGCTGTTTTTT. Amino acids: CASSQGTAGNTGELFF.

CDR3 region: CASSFRGLGGYTF. CDR3 coding DNA: TGTGCCAGCAGTTTCAGGGGGCTGGGTGGCTACACCTTC. The gene calls are TRBV12-3 or TRBV12-4 and TRBJ1-2; 8 nucleotides agree with TRBD1. Germline trimming cut 3 bases from V and 7 bases from J; bases unmatched to any gene: 4. The CDR3 loop spans 13 amino acids.

CDR3 loop: CASSLPGSSYNEQFF. The CDR3 DNA reads as TGTGCCAGCAGTCTTCCGGGGAGCTCCTACAATGAGCAGTTCTTC. The rearrangement uses TRBV6-2 or TRBV6-3 and TRBJ2-1, with D perhaps matching TRBD2 (5 bases). Germline lookup yields CDR1 MNHEY and CDR2 SVGEGT. Trimming took 5 bases from V and 0 from J, leaving 11 bases between them. CDR3 length: 15 residues.

The chain has TRBV5-4 and TRBJ1-2, with D unresolved. The CDR3 loop spans 14 amino acids. The V end lost 2 bases, the J end lost 4 bases, and 12 bases lay between the germline ends. Germline CDR1 SGHNT, CDR2 YYREEE (reference sequence). In DNA form, the CDR3 reads TGTGCCAGCAGCTTTGTTGAACAGAGCTATGGCTACACCTTC. Amino acid sequence: CASSFVEQSYGYTF.